This T cell receptor beta chain is drawn from a study of cytomegalovirus exposure and HLA in healthy donors. For this clone: What it binds is unknown.

Trimming shortened V by 7 bases and J by 1 base, and 14 bases separated the two germline ends. This CDR3 contains 15 residues. Germline V gene lookup returns CDR1 MNHNS and CDR2 SASEGT. Study conclusions and caveats: Association of 17,000 or so TCR beta sequences with HLA alleles was found at 0.05 false discovery rate in a later analysis.

PCR was performed using 60 Vbeta and 13 Jbeta primers. Assay used: immunoSEQ multiplex PCR; TCRdb lists only in-frame clones, some missing. This sample yields some 120,000 clones, of which about 74% are seen a single time; roughly 4.1% belongs to the top ten. V is TRBV6-1 and J is TRBJ2-1, with D perhaps TRBD1 (6 bases). This clonotype originated in a woman in her forties or fifties in good health and CMV-seropositive. What was sequenced was PBMCs. The CDR3 region has the DNA TGTGCCAGCACTTTCAGGGGAGTTTCCTACAATGAGCAGTTCTTC. Protein sequence: CASTFRGVSYNEQFF.